This T cell receptor beta chain was observed in a study of T cells in Graves' hyperthyroidism and ophthalmopathy. The CDR3 length is 14 residues. Germline lookup yields CDR1 SGHTA and CDR2 FQGNSA. The ends were cut back, 1 base at V and 8 bases at J, with 11 bases in the middle. RNA transcripts yielded amplified TCR beta CDR3 regions. With the HTBI primer set, the TCR CDR3 went through a first round of RT-PCR. Each CDR3 protein gets one entry after TCRdb re-called the multiplex PCR reads with MiXCR. Here the sample spans some 510,000 distinct CDR3 sequences, 46% being singletons. The sequenced material came from peripheral blood or thyroid tissue (not recorded which). The chain carries TRBV7-2 and TRBJ2-2, with D unresolved. This TCR came from a young woman with Graves' hyperthyroidism. In DNA form, the CDR3 reads TGTGCCAGCAGCTTAGTATTTGAGACAGGGGAGCTGTTTTTT. As protein: CASSLVFETGELFF.